This T cell receptor beta chain originates from a study of T-cell reconstitution after alpha-beta-depleted transplantation in children. Study-wide results and caveats: At around two months after transplant, the alpha-beta T cells were reportedly derived from several hundred expanded clones that came from non-depleted graft cells. A year had passed since transplant, and T-cell counts and diversity by then came mostly from newly produced T cells. Several patients had high TCRbeta diversity at day 60; it came from surviving recipient T cells and thymic progenitors.

This clonotype was detected only a few times. Its antigen is not known. Unique molecular identifiers featured in how the TCRbeta library was prepared. TCRdb recomputed calls from the PCR reads with MiXCR, one row per CDR3 protein. The profile shows 77,000 or so distinct CDR3 sequences, over 15% of them singletons. With V trimmed by 5 bases and J by 0 bases, 4 bases remained unmatched. The CDR3 runs to 15 residues. V gene TRBV12-3 or TRBV12-4 combines with J gene TRBJ2-3, with 8 nucleotides matching TRBD1. The material sequenced was PBMCs, mostly from graft donor cells, taken 360 days after TCRalphabeta/CD19-depleted stem cell transplant. This clonotype was obtained from a male patient between 2 and 15 years old who had a stem cell transplant for acute lymphoblastic leukemia, so the T cells may come from the graft donor. This CDR3 reads CASSPQGASTDTQYF. DNA of the CDR3: TGTGCCAGCAGTCCTCAGGGGGCGAGCACAGATACGCAGTATTTT.